What follows is one T cell receptor beta chain and its context. Assay used: immunoSEQ multiplex PCR; TCRdb lists only in-frame clones, some missing. The table records fewer than 900,000 clones, 89% of them present only once. Regarding treatment: about 20 received Ad26.COV2.S at low or high dose, single or two shots; 5 received placebo; per-sample allocation not given. On day 63 after the first injection, vaccine and placebo recipients gave samples. This specimen comes from a study of Ad26.COV2.S vaccination and SARS-CoV-2 variants. Specimen: peripheral blood, collected in a trial of Ad26.COV2.S vaccine versus placebo. The source is a person aged 18-60 years who received the Ad26.COV2.S COVID-19 vaccine or a placebo.

Written as DNA, the CDR3 is TGCGCCAGCACCCTTGGGGGGCAGGGTGGCACAGATACGCAGTATTTT. Amino acid sequence: CASTLGGQGGTDTQYF. The J gene is TRBJ2-3, the V gene TRBV5-1; D may be TRBD1 or TRBD2 (6 bases each). The germline CDR1 and CDR2 sequences are SGHRS and YFSETQ. The CDR3 sequence is 16 residues long. Trimming took off 6 bases at V and 1 base at J, with 18 bases between the two ends.